These 16 T cell receptor beta chains came from one sample sequenced in a study of T cells in Graves' hyperthyroidism and ophthalmopathy. Regions amplified from RNA transcripts were the TCR beta CDR3 regions. Primed by the HTBI set, a first-round RT-PCR was run on the TCR CDR3. TCRdb recomputed calls from the multiplex PCR reads with MiXCR, one row per CDR3 protein. The top ten hold 50% to 65% of the sample, which has a few hundred thousand distinct CDR3 sequences, roughly a fifth seen once. Sequencing input: blood. These receptors were obtained from a woman aged 45-65 years with Graves' hyperthyroidism.

This clonotype showed up just a few times. The chain is built from TRBV5-6 and TRBJ1-1; a weak D match, TRBD1 (5 bases). The germline gives CDR1 SGHDT, CDR2 YYEEEE. Deletions cut 0 bases from V and 3 bases from J, with 12 bases between. CDR3 size: 15 residues. As DNA, the CDR3 is TGTGCCAGCAGCTTGGCAGGGAACTGGGACACTGAAGCTTTCTTT. It is translated as CASSLAGNWDTEAFF.

This clonotype was recorded at least ten times. V usage is TRBV3-1 and J usage is TRBJ2-1; TRBD1 matches 8 bases. CDR3 size: 14 residues. Germline trimming cut 5 bases from V and 7 bases from J; bases unmatched to any gene: 7. Germline-derived CDR1 and CDR2 are LGHDT and YNNKEL (reference sequence). Here the CDR3 DNA reads TGTGCCAGCAGCAAGACAGGGGCGCTGAATGAGCAGTTCTTC. It codes for CASSKTGALNEQFF.

This clonotype showed up many times. The J gene is TRBJ2-7, the V gene TRBV11-2, with 11 bases matching TRBD2. V lost 6 bases to trimming and J lost 3 bases; unmatched junction nucleotides: 7. The CDR3 has 15 amino acids. Germline values: CDR1 SGHAT, CDR2 FQNNGV. The CDR3, as DNA: TGTGCCAGCAGACCTACCGGGACTAGCGGCTACGAGCAGTACTTC. This codes for CASRPTGTSGYEQYF.

This clonotype appeared many times. This chain links TRBV12-3 or TRBV12-4 with TRBJ2-5; TRBD1 matches at 8 bases. This CDR3 has 15 amino acids. V gave up 4 bases and J gave up 5 bases; unmatched junction bases: 9. CDR3 region: CASSSIGQGTETQYF. DNA for the CDR3: TGTGCCAGCAGTTCCATTGGACAGGGAACGGAGACCCAGTACTTC.

V usage is TRBV6-2 or TRBV6-3 and J usage is TRBJ2-7, with a weak D call TRBD2 (6 bases). V lost 5 bases and J 6 bases, leaving 14 bases between the germline ends. This CDR3 comprises 13 residues. From germline, CDR1 is MNHEY and CDR2 SVGEGT. CDR3 DNA sequence: TGTGCCAGCAGTCTCACTCGCGGGGTCGAGCAGTACTTC. It specifies CASSLTRGVEQYF.

Concerning this clonotype itself: A read error may explain this, as a much larger clone is one base away. The chain employs TRBV5-1 and TRBJ2-7; 7 nucleotides agree with TRBD1. V lost 0 bases to trimming and J lost 4 bases; unmatched junction nucleotides: 7. Germline-derived CDR1 and CDR2 are SGHRS and YFSETQ. CDR3 length equals 15 residues. As DNA, the CDR3 is TGCGCCAGCAGCTTGGGGGGCAGGGGGTTTTACGAGCAGTACTTC. The encoded protein is CASSLGGRGFYEQYF.

This clonotype was picked up a small number of times. The chain recombines TRBV19 with TRBJ2-1, with TRBD2 identical over 13 bases. Germline CDR1 is LNHDA and CDR2 is SQIVND (reference sequence). CDR3 length equals 18 residues. With 5 bases clipped from V and 7 bases from J, the junction kept 14 bases outside the gene matches. CDR3 sequence reads: CASSRKGLAGTTTNEQFF. DNA for the CDR3: TGTGCCAGTAGTCGAAAGGGACTAGCGGGGACCACTACAAATGAGCAGTTCTTC.

Concerning this clonotype: A read error may explain this, as a much larger clone is one base away. The conserved final phenylalanine or tryptophan is absent from the CDR3, which likely points to a read error. The chain uses TRBV7-2 and TRBJ1-5; no clear D. V lost 4 bases, J lost 4 bases, and 8 bases lay in between. The CDR3 has 13 amino acids. Germline V gene lookup returns CDR1 SGHTA and CDR2 FQGNSA. The chain's CDR3 is CASSSSLNQPQHS. CDR3 nucleotides: TGTGCCAGCAGCTCATCACTAAATCAGCCCCAGCATTCT.

In its sample, this clonotype was seen many times. The J gene is TRBJ1-5, the V gene TRBV28, with D maybe TRBD1 (6 bases). The V end lost 7 bases, the J end lost 1 base, and 20 bases lay between the germline ends. This CDR3 is 17 amino acids long. Germline CDR1 reads MDHEN; CDR2 reads SYDVKM. The CDR3 DNA follows: TGTGCCAGCACCTACGGGAGGAGGGGGACGAGCAATCAGCCCCAGCATTTT. Encoded protein: CASTYGRRGTSNQPQHF. The full variable domain, completed using reference TRBV28 and TRBJ1-5, is DVKVTQSSRYLVKRTGEKVFLECVQDMDHENMFWYRQDPGLGLRLIYFSYDVKMKEKGDIPEGYSVSREKKERFSLILESASTNQTSMYLCASTYGRRGTSNQPQHFGDGTRLSIL.

This clonotype was recorded many times. This rearrangement joins TRBV6-1 to TRBJ1-1, with D possibly TRBD1 on 5 matching bases. V was shortened by 5 bases and J by 1 base, with 14 bases between the two germline ends. CDR1 MNHNS and CDR2 SASEGT come from the germline V gene. CDR3 length equals 15 residues. The CDR3 reads CASSYLGDANTEAFF. The CDR3 DNA is TGTGCCAGCAGTTATTTGGGGGACGCGAACACTGAAGCTTTCTTT.

The rearrangement joins TRBV20-1 to TRBJ2-2; D gene unclear. Trimming pared 0 bases from V and 1 base from J, leaving 9 bases between. CDR3 length: 15 residues. Looked up from germline, CDR1 is DFQATT and CDR2 is SNEGSKA (reference sequence). The CDR3 protein is CSARDYQWNTGELFF. For the CDR3, the DNA is TGCAGTGCTAGAGATTACCAATGGAACACCGGGGAGCTGTTTTTT.

This clonotype has ten or more counts. V usage is TRBV12-3 or TRBV12-4 and J usage is TRBJ2-7, with D possibly being TRBD2 (6 bases). V was trimmed by 5 bases and J by 6 bases, leaving 8 bases between them. This CDR3 is 11 amino acids long. For the CDR3, the DNA is TGTGCCAGCAGTAGGGGAGGCGAGCAGTACTTC. This sequence encodes CASSRGGEQYF.

This clonotype was detected only a few times. A much larger clone differs by one base, so this may be a read error. This chain joins TRBV11-3 and TRBJ2-7; TRBD2 matches at 7 bases. Germline V lookup: CDR1 SGHNT, CDR2 YENEEA. The length of the CDR3 is 15 residues. CDR3 protein: CGSSPLLAPTHEQYF. Written as DNA, the CDR3 is TGTGGCAGCAGCCCCTTACTAGCGCCGACCCACGAGCAGTACTTC.

This clonotype occurred many times. The chain couples TRBV20-1 to TRBJ1-2; no reliable D call. Germline CDR1 and CDR2: DFQATT and SNEGSKA (reference sequence). V was shortened by 3 bases and J by 8 bases, with 16 bases between the two germline ends. The CDR3 contains 13 residues. The DNA of the CDR3 is TGCAGTGCTAGTGTCAGTGGGAGGTGGGGCTACACCTTC. This gives the protein CSASVSGRWGYTF.

This clonotype was recorded at least ten times. V usage is TRBV5-1 and J usage is TRBJ2-5, with D perhaps matching TRBD2 (5 bases). Trimming shortened V by 4 bases and J by 7 bases, and 11 bases separated the two germline ends. Germline lookup yields CDR1 SGHRS and CDR2 YFSETQ. This CDR3 region has 12 residues. The CDR3 nucleotides are TGCGCCAGCAGCCCCCGGAGCGGGACCCAGTACTTC. Amino acid sequence: CASSPRSGTQYF.

The rearrangement uses TRBV12-3 or TRBV12-4 and TRBJ2-1; D ambiguous. Trimming removed 4 bases from V and 8 bases from J, with 6 bases in between. The CDR3 runs to 11 residues. DNA of the CDR3: TGTGCCAGCAGTTCCCTGTATGAGCAGTTCTTC. It specifies CASSSLYEQFF.